The present TCR beta chain was sequenced within a study of T cells in Graves' hyperthyroidism and ophthalmopathy. Study conclusions and caveats: Researchers found most expanded thyroid clonotypes above 0.001 in blood as well.

Trimming at V came to 1 base and at J to 1 base, leaving 1 base not matched to a gene. CDR3 length equals 15 residues. This clonotype was detected ten times or more. Its antigen is still unknown. This may come from a read error, since a much larger clone is one base off. Amplification of TCR beta CDR3 regions was performed using RNA transcripts as template. The HTBI set primed first-round TCR CDR3 RT-PCR. Via MiXCR, TCRdb re-called the multiplex PCR reads, giving one row per CDR3 protein. Of a few hundred thousand distinct CDR3 sequences listed, roughly an eighth are singletons. The source is a woman between 40 and 55 years old with Graves' ophthalmopathy. Source material: blood. The chain couples TRBV12-3 or TRBV12-4 to TRBJ2-1; 7 bases align to TRBD2. CDR3 sequence reads: CASSLVLASYNEQFF. In DNA form, the CDR3 reads TGTGCCAGCAGTTTAGTACTAGCGTCCTACAATGAGCAGTTCTTC.